This section outlines one T cell receptor beta chain sequence together with its context. The V gene lost 7 bases and the J gene lost 5 bases, with 20 bases spanning the gap. This CDR3 spans 16 amino acids. Germline CDR1 reads MNHNY; CDR2 reads SVGAGI (reference sequence). This entry belongs to a study of patients and donors after allogeneic stem cell transplantation. In TCRdb, the RT-PCR reads were re-called with MiXCR into one record per CDR3 protein. The sample contains over 150,000 distinct CDR3 sequences, roughly 30% of which appear only once. The clonotype originates from a human donor who was either an allogeneic HSCT recipient or a stem cell or donor lymphocyte infusion donor (not recorded which). It is not recorded whose cells these are; they may come from a transplant donor. The V and J genes are TRBV6-6 and TRBJ2-2, with D maybe TRBD2 (5 bases). The specimen was blood, either unsorted or a sorted T cell fraction (not recorded which). The CDR3 DNA follows: TGTGCCAGCACCACCCCCGTCGGACTCCTAACCGGGGAGCTGTTTTTT. Translation: CASTTPVGLLTGELFF.